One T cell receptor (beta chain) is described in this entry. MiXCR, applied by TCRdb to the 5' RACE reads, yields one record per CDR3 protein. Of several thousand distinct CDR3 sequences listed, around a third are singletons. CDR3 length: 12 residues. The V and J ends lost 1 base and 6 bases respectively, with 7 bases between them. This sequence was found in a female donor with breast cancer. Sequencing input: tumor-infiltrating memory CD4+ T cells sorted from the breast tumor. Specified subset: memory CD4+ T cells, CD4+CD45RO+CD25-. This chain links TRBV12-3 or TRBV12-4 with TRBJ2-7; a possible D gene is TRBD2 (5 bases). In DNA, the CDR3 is TGTGCCAGCAGTTTAGACGGACTCGAGCAGTACTTC. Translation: CASSLDGLEQYF.